This T cell receptor (beta chain) was identified in a study of shared clonotypes between healthy human individuals. The wider study: The study drew on a couple of women and a few men aged 18 to 49 as donors. Study results and caveats: Specimens sampled were limited to blood, with tissue repertoires likely differing.

Every donor was a Caucasian adult from Nashville, Tennessee. CDR1 and CDR2 (germline): GTSNPN, SVGIG (reference sequence). Unmatched junction bases numbered 10, after V lost 4 bases and J lost 8 bases. The CDR3 loop spans 15 amino acids. A note on this clone: The antigen is unknown.

TCRdb keeps only in-frame clones here, not all; method: immunoSEQ multiplex PCR. Here the sample spans 450,000 to 500,000 clones, approximately 80% being singletons. This receptor was obtained from a woman in her thirties or forties in good health. Some clones in this sample may be carry-over from other donors' samples. The chain recombines TRBV30 with TRBJ2-2; TRBD2 matches at 10 bases. The sequenced sample was PBMCs. Written as DNA, the CDR3 is TGTGCCTGGATTGGACTAGCGGCCCGTAAGGGGGAGCTGTTTTTT. Translating it yields CAWIGLAARKGELFF.